A single sample is the source of the 5 T cell receptor beta chains below, sequenced in a study of monozygotic twins with inflammatory bowel disease. TCRdb re-called the 5' RACE reads and catalogs CDR3 proteins one per entry, DNA excluded. Its listing shows approximately 400,000 distinct CDR3 sequences. Sequencing was carried out using blood. The receptors were sampled from a human donor with ulcerative colitis or Crohn's disease, or a healthy co-twin of an affected twin (not recorded which).

The J gene is TRBJ2-7, the V gene TRBV29-1; TCRdb selects TRBD2, and the lack of DNA leaves this call unchecked. CDR3 length: 18 residues. The germline V gene has CDR1 SQVTM and CDR2 ANQGSEA. The chain's CDR3 is CSVEFSSGLAGGPHEQYF.

This sequence joins TRBV5-1 and TRBJ2-3; the TRBD2 assignment by TCRdb is unverifiable without DNA. CDR1 SGHRS and CDR2 YFSETQ come from the germline V gene. The CDR3 has 14 residues. CDR3: CASSLTSGSDTQYF.

J is TRBJ1-4 and V is TRBV20-1; lacking DNA, the TRBD1 call made by TCRdb goes unchecked. Germline assignment: CDR1 DFQATT and CDR2 SNEGSKA (reference sequence). The CDR3 consists of 15 residues. The CDR3 sequence: CSAHAGSTEYEKLFF.

V is TRBV7-2 and J is TRBJ2-2; the TCRdb call, TRBD1, lacks DNA for checking. CDR1 SGHTA and CDR2 FQGNSA come from the germline V gene. The CDR3 spans 14 residues. The CDR3 loop is CASSSGLSTGELFF.

The V and J genes are TRBV3-1 and TRBJ2-3. This CDR3 has 15 amino acids. Germline V gene sequence: CDR1 LGHDT, CDR2 YNNKEL (reference sequence). The CDR3 reads CASSPARSSRDTQYF.